What follows are 29 T cell receptor beta chains derived from one specimen sequenced in a study of somatic mutations in cytotoxic T cells in rheumatoid arthritis. The protocol was immunoSEQ multiplex PCR, while the TCRdb copy is restricted to in-frame clones and leaves out a portion. The sample has 25,000 to 30,000 clones, around 74% seen once; the top ten hold 7.5% to 10%. Sequenced sample: CD8+ T cells sorted from blood. The receptors come from a woman aged 18-29 years in good health.

This rearrangement joins TRBV6-4 to TRBJ2-7; D might be TRBD2 (5 bases). The CDR3 has 13 residues. V shed 0 bases and J shed 6 bases, with 9 bases lying between them. Looked up from germline, CDR1 is MRHNA and CDR2 is SNTAGT. CDR3 nucleotide sequence: TGTGCCAGCAGTGACTCGCGGGCCTGCGAGCAGTACGTC. Its translation is CASSDSRACEQYV.

V usage is TRBV28 and J usage is TRBJ2-1; D may correspond to TRBD1 or TRBD2 (5 bases each). Trimming shortened V by 8 bases and J by 4 bases, and 15 bases separated the two germline ends. Germline CDR1 is MDHEN and CDR2 is SYDVKM. The CDR3 is 14 amino acids. The CDR3 region has the DNA TGTGCCAGCTTCCGGGACGGAATATACAATGAGCAGTTCTTC. This sequence encodes CASFRDGIYNEQFF.

The V and J genes are TRBV29-1 and TRBJ2-7, with a possible D match to TRBD2 (6 bases). The V end lost 4 bases, the J end lost 4 bases, and 11 bases lay between the germline ends. This CDR3 contains 12 residues. Germline V lookup: CDR1 SQVTM, CDR2 ANQGSEA. In DNA, the CDR3 is TGCAGCGTTGCGGACGGACTATACGAGCAGTACTTC. As protein: CSVADGLYEQYF.

This sequence joins TRBV28 and TRBJ1-1, with D unclear. This CDR3 is built from 14 residues. The V gene's germline CDR1 is MDHEN and CDR2 SYDVKM. The germline V and J ends were trimmed by 2 bases and 1 base, with 8 bases remaining between them. In DNA, the CDR3 is TGTGCCAGCAGTTTAGAGACCCAGAACACTGAAGCTTTCTTT. Its translation is CASSLETQNTEAFF. Based on the CDR3 plus reference TRBV28 and TRBJ1-1, the full variable domain is DVKVTQSSRYLVKRTGEKVFLECVQDMDHENMFWYRQDPGLGLRLIYFSYDVKMKEKGDIPEGYSVSREKKERFSLILESASTNQTSMYLCASSLETQNTEAFFGQGTRLTVV.

V gene TRBV6-5 combines with J gene TRBJ2-3; perhaps TRBD1 as D (6 bases). The CDR3 sequence is 14 residues long. V was trimmed by 4 bases and J by 1 base, leaving 9 bases between them. Per germline, CDR1 MNHEY and CDR2 SVGAGI. CDR3 loop: CASSSRTGTDTQYF. The CDR3, as DNA: TGTGCCAGCAGTTCCCGGACAGGCACAGATACGCAGTATTTT.

V and J are TRBV5-1 and TRBJ1-1; D unclear. The length of the CDR3 is 17 residues. Germline V lookup: CDR1 SGHRS, CDR2 YFSETQ. V was trimmed by 0 bases and J by 1 base, leaving 16 bases between them. DNA for the CDR3: TGCGCCAGCAGCTTGGCCCAATGGTCAGGAGGGAACACTGAAGCTTTCTTT. It translates to CASSLAQWSGGNTEAFF.

This clone was seen a handful of times. This rearrangement joins TRBV27 to TRBJ1-2, with 7 bases that match TRBD1. CDR3 length equals 15 residues. V trimming: 5 bases; J trimming: 4 bases; junction bases outside the gene matches: 10. Germline values: CDR1 MNHEY, CDR2 SMNVEV (reference sequence). The CDR3 loop reads CASSPWGGGPYGYTF. The CDR3 DNA follows: TGTGCCAGCAGTCCCTGGGGAGGGGGCCCCTATGGCTACACCTTC.

The chain combines TRBV13 with TRBJ1-2; 10 bases line up with TRBD1. V trimming: 5 bases; J trimming: 4 bases; junction bases outside the gene matches: 10. The germline gives CDR1 PRHDT, CDR2 FYEKMQ (reference sequence). The CDR3 length is 16 residues. As DNA, the CDR3 is TGTGCCAGCAGCCAAGGACAGGGGGGATCTTTCTATGGCTACACCTTC. Translation gives CASSQGQGGSFYGYTF.

This chain links TRBV2 with TRBJ2-5, with 7 nucleotides matching TRBD1. The CDR3 extends over 15 amino acids. The V gene end was trimmed by 5 bases and the J gene end by 2 bases; junction bases not matched to a gene: 8. Germline V gene sequence: CDR1 SNHLY, CDR2 FYNNEI. The CDR3 sequence is CASSLGTATQETQYF. In DNA form, the CDR3 reads TGTGCCAGCAGTTTGGGGACAGCTACACAAGAGACCCAGTACTTC.

This sequence joins TRBV27 and TRBJ1-3; D not resolved. This CDR3 is 15 amino acids long. Germline CDR1 and CDR2: MNHEY and SMNVEV (reference sequence). Trimming took off 0 bases at V and 0 bases at J, with 6 bases between the two ends. CDR3 in DNA: TGTGCCAGCAGTTTATCGGCGAGCTCTGGAAACACCATATATTTT. It yields the protein CASSLSASSGNTIYF.

The chain combines TRBV28 with TRBJ1-1; D might be TRBD1 (5 bases). Deletions cut 3 bases from V and 5 bases from J, with 13 bases between. Germline CDR1 reads MDHEN; CDR2 reads SYDVKM. The CDR3 runs to 14 residues. The CDR3 protein is CASSFSQGGTEAFF. The DNA of the CDR3 is TGTGCCAGCAGTTTCTCCCAGGGAGGGACTGAAGCTTTCTTT. Together with reference TRBV28 and TRBJ1-1, the CDR3 gives the full variable domain: DVKVTQSSRYLVKRTGEKVFLECVQDMDHENMFWYRQDPGLGLRLIYFSYDVKMKEKGDIPEGYSVSREKKERFSLILESASTNQTSMYLCASSFSQGGTEAFFGQGTRLTVV.

The chain uses TRBV4-1 and TRBJ2-7; 11 bases line up with TRBD2. The CDR3 has 16 residues. The V gene's germline CDR1 is MGHRA and CDR2 YSYEKL. With V trimmed by 4 bases and J by 7 bases, 12 bases remained unmatched. In DNA form, the CDR3 reads TGCGCCAGCAGCCCACTTAGCGGGAGGGCGCCGGGGGAGCAGTACTTC. Translated, it gives CASSPLSGRAPGEQYF.

The rearrangement links TRBV5-6 to TRBJ2-4; TRBD2 aligns across 13 bases. Germline lookup yields CDR1 SGHDT and CDR2 YYEEEE. The CDR3 consists of 16 residues. V gave up 4 bases and J gave up 1 base; unmatched junction bases: 2. The CDR3 here is CASSLGLAGAKNIQYF. CDR3 sequence (DNA): TGTGCCAGCAGCCTGGGACTAGCGGGGGCCAAAAACATTCAGTACTTC.

DNA for the CDR3: TGTGCCAGCAGTTTCCTTTCAGGGAGGTCGACCGGGGAGCTGTTTTTT. This encodes CASSFLSGRSTGELFF. The V gene is TRBV28, the J gene TRBJ2-2; a weak D match, TRBD2 (6 bases). The germline CDR1 and CDR2 sequences are MDHEN and SYDVKM. This CDR3 comprises 16 residues. The V and J ends lost 3 bases and 5 bases respectively, with 16 bases between them. The full variable domain, in which reference TRBV28 and TRBJ2-2 provide the parts outside the CDR3, is DVKVTQSSRYLVKRTGEKVFLECVQDMDHENMFWYRQDPGLGLRLIYFSYDVKMKEKGDIPEGYSVSREKKERFSLILESASTNQTSMYLCASSFLSGRSTGELFFGEGSRLTVL.

The CDR3 region is CASSYRTRQTLQETQYF. In DNA form, the CDR3 reads TGTGCCAGCAGTTACCGGACTCGCCAGACCCTCCAAGAGACCCAGTACTTC. The V and J genes are TRBV2 and TRBJ2-5; maybe TRBD2 (5 bases). This CDR3 region has 17 residues. Germline loops: CDR1 SNHLY, CDR2 FYNNEI. With 5 bases removed from V and 1 base from J, the gap between germline ends came to 20 bases.

V is TRBV5-6 and J is TRBJ2-7; D could derive from TRBD1 or TRBD2 (6 bases each). V lost 4 bases, J lost 3 bases, and 14 bases lay in between. The CDR3 contains 14 residues. CDR1 and CDR2 from the germline V gene are SGHDT and YYEEEE. The chain's CDR3 is CASSEGDWVYEQYF. CDR3 bases: TGTGCCAGCAGCGAGGGGGACTGGGTCTACGAGCAGTACTTC.

The chain couples TRBV7-9 to TRBJ1-1; the match to TRBD1 covers 10 bases. Germline CDR1 and CDR2: SEHNR and FQNEAQ (reference sequence). The CDR3 runs to 15 residues. The V and J ends lost 4 bases and 4 bases, in that order; junction bases with no gene match: 6. The CDR3 nucleotides are TGTGCCAGCAGCTCCCCGACAGGGGGCATCACTGAAGCTTTCTTT. Translation gives CASSSPTGGITEAFF.

The CDR3 nucleotides are TGTGCCAGCAGCTTGGTGGACAACTACGAGCAGTACGTC. Amino acids: CASSLVDNYEQYV. The rearrangement uses TRBV5-6 and TRBJ2-7; possibly TRBD1 for D (5 bases). The CDR3 loop spans 13 amino acids. Germline values: CDR1 SGHDT, CDR2 YYEEEE. V shed 0 bases and J shed 3 bases, with 7 bases lying between them.

The chain uses TRBV15 and TRBJ1-5; D not certain. This CDR3 has 15 residues. Trimming took 0 bases from V and 3 from J, leaving 9 bases between them. CDR1 is LNHNV, CDR2 YYDKDF, per germline (reference sequence). CDR3 bases: TGTGCCACCAGCAGAGATAAAGGGCCCAATCAGCCCCAGCATTTT. Its protein is CATSRDKGPNQPQHF.

The chain joins TRBV6-1 to TRBJ2-3; D remains unclear. The germline CDR1 and CDR2 sequences are MNHNS and SASEGT. V was cut by 4 bases and J by 2 bases, with 13 bases left in between. The CDR3 has 15 residues. The DNA of the CDR3 is TGTGCCAGCAGTGGAGTGGGTTCCGCCACAGATACGCAGTATTTT. It encodes CASSGVGSATDTQYF.

The rearrangement links TRBV30 to TRBJ2-7; tentative D call: TRBD1 (6 bases). Trimming stripped 2 bases from V and 6 bases from J, with 11 bases between. Germline-derived CDR1 and CDR2 are GTSNPN and SVGIG (reference sequence). This CDR3 comprises 12 residues. CDR3 in DNA: TGTGCCTGGAGTACAGGGTCCGGCGAGCAGTACTTC. Translating gives CAWSTGSGEQYF.

The gene calls are TRBV27 and TRBJ2-7; no clear D. The CDR3 length is 13 residues. Trimming took off 3 bases at V and 3 bases at J, with 9 bases between the two ends. The germline V gene encodes CDR1 MNHEY and CDR2 SMNVEV (reference sequence). CDR3 region: CASSLGLSYEQYF. CDR3 bases: TGTGCCAGCAGTTTGGGCCTCAGCTACGAGCAGTACTTC.

The chain is built from TRBV5-4 and TRBJ2-3; D is ambiguous. The CDR3 length is 12 residues. The germline CDR1 and CDR2 sequences are SGHNT and YYREEE (reference sequence). V was trimmed by 4 bases and J by 5 bases, leaving 8 bases between them. CDR3 nucleotide sequence: TGTGCCAGCAGCGCTCCGGAAGATACGCAGTATTTT. Translated: CASSAPEDTQYF.

The chain links TRBV2 to TRBJ1-1; weak D call: TRBD1 (5 bases). This CDR3 is 12 amino acids long. Trimming removed 7 bases at V and 5 bases at J, with 11 bases between. Germline values: CDR1 SNHLY, CDR2 FYNNEI. CDR3 coding DNA: TGTGCCAGCACGATGGGGGGGACTGAAGCTTTCTTT. Translated: CASTMGGTEAFF.

This sequence joins TRBV5-4 and TRBJ1-6; the match to TRBD1 covers 10 bases. The CDR3 runs 17 residues. Germline assignment: CDR1 SGHNT and CDR2 YYREEE (reference sequence). Trimming removed 4 bases from V and 3 bases from J; junction bases left unmatched: 7. This CDR3 reads CASSPRDRGGYNSPLHF. As DNA, the CDR3 is TGTGCCAGCAGCCCCCGGGACAGGGGCGGCTATAATTCACCCCTCCACTTT.

This rearrangement joins TRBV4-1 to TRBJ1-2; D unclear. Per germline, CDR1 MGHRA and CDR2 YSYEKL. V was trimmed by 1 base and J by 7 bases, leaving 16 bases between them. The CDR3 length is 15 residues. In nucleotides, the CDR3 is TGCGCCAGCAGCCAAGCGGCGGGCCTTGAGTTTGGCTACACCTTC. The encoded protein is CASSQAAGLEFGYTF.

This clone has just one count. The chain couples TRBV5-4 to TRBJ2-2; D call uncertain. The V gene's germline CDR1 is SGHNT and CDR2 YYREEE (reference sequence). V was shortened by 4 bases and J by 4 bases, with 8 bases between the two germline ends. CDR3 length: 13 residues. The CDR3 reads CASSDWTTGELFF. DNA for the CDR3: TGTGCCAGCAGCGACTGGACCACCGGGGAGCTGTTTTTT.

A few counts support this clone. The rearrangement joins TRBV7-6 to TRBJ2-6; D unclear. CDR1 and CDR2 (germline): SGHVS, FNYEAQ. V gave up 5 bases and J gave up 4 bases, with 12 bases separating them. The CDR3 is 15 residues long. The CDR3: CASSRLVTGANVLTF. The CDR3 nucleotides read TGTGCCAGCAGCCGATTGGTTACCGGGGCCAACGTCCTGACTTTC.

This clone has only one observation. The chain couples TRBV19 to TRBJ1-5, with TRBD1 matching 7 bases. The CDR3 is 13 residues long. Trimming at V came to 5 bases and at J to 2 bases, leaving 0 bases not matched to a gene. CDR1 LNHDA and CDR2 SQIVND come from the germline V gene (reference sequence). For the CDR3, the DNA is TGTGCCAGTAGTGACAGGGGCAATCAGCCCCAGCATTTT. Translating it yields CASSDRGNQPQHF.